In its sample, the clone carrying this T cell receptor (beta chain) was seen once. This specimen comes from a study of blood T cell repertoires in COVID-19. At the level of the study: Samples taken during acute and convalescent COVID-19 were collected in the United States, Italy and Spain. T cells, B-cell-depleted T cells, or PBMCs provided the cDNA or gDNA that served as material.

The CDR3 is made up of 16 amino acids. Germline V gives CDR1 LNHDA, CDR2 SQIVND (reference sequence). V lost 5 bases, J lost 0 bases, and 16 bases lay in between. Categorization into cohorts depended on clinical history that participants reported. Per the original methods: Amplification from reference gene primers served as the basis for estimated nucleated cell counts. Only in-frame clones appear in the TCRdb table, and some are missing; sequencing was by immunoSEQ multiplex PCR. Clone size and the V and J calls come from that table; the DNA yielded D and trimming. Of fewer than 500,000 clones in the sample, 70% to 90% are singletons; the top ten hold about 2%.

The sequencing input was PBMCs or T cells enriched from blood (not recorded which). The genes are TRBV19 and TRBJ1-1; a weak D match, TRBD1 (5 bases). The clonotype originates from a woman under 30 with acute COVID-19. The DNA of the CDR3 is TGTGCCAGTAGTCTAAGGGGTCAGGACATGAACACTGAAGCTTTCTTT. Translating it yields CASSLRGQDMNTEAFF.